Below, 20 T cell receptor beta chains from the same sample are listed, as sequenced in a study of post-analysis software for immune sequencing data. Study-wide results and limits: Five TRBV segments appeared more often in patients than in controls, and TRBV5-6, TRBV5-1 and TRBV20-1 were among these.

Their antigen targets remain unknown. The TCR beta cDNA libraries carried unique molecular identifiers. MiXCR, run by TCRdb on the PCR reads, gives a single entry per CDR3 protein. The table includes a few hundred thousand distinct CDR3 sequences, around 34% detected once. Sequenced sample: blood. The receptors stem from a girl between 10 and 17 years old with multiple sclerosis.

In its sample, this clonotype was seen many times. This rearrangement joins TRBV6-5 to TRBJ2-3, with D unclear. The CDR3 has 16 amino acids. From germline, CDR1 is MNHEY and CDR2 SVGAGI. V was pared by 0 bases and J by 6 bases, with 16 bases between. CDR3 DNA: TGTGCCAGCAGTTACTCGGATCGGTGGAACGTGGATACGCAGTATTTT. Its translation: CASSYSDRWNVDTQYF.

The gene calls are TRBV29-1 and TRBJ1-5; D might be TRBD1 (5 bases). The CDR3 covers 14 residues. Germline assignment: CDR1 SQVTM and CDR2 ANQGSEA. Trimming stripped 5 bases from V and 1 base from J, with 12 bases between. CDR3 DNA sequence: TGCAGCGTTACGAACCGGGACAGCAATCAGCCCCAGCATTTT. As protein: CSVTNRDSNQPQHF.

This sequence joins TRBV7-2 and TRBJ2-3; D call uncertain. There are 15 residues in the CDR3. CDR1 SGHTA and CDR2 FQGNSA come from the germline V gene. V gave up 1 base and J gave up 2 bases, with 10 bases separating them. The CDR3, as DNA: TGTGCCAGCAGCTTAGATTGGCGGTTCACAGATACGCAGTATTTT. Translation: CASSLDWRFTDTQYF.

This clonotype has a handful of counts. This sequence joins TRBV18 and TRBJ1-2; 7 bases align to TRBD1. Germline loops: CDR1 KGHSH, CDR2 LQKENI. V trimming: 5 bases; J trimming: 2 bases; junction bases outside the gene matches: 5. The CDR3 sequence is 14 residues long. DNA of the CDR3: TGTGCCAGCTCAAGGGACAGCCCGAACTATGGCTACACCTTC. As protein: CASSRDSPNYGYTF.

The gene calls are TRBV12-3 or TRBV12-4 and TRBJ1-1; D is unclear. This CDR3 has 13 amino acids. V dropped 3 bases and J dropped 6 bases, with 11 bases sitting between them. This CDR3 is CASSFLGGAEAFF. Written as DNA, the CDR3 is TGTGCCAGCAGTTTCCTGGGAGGCGCTGAAGCTTTCTTT.

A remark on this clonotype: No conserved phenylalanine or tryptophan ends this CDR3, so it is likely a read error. CDR3 sequence reads: CSVVAGLSYTEAFS. The CDR3 DNA reads TGCAGCGTTGTTGCGGGCCTCTCCTACACTGAAGCTTTCTCT. This chain uses TRBV29-1 with TRBJ1-1; D not certain. The V end was cut by 4 bases, the J end by 3 bases, with 15 bases between. Looked up from germline, CDR1 is SQVTM and CDR2 is ANQGSEA. The CDR3 is 14 amino acids.

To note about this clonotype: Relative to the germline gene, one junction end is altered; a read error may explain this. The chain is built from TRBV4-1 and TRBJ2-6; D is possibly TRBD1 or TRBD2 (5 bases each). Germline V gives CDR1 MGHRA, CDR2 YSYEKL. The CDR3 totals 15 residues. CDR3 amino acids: CASSLLDSGANVLNF. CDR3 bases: TGCGCCAGCAGCCTTTTGGACTCTGGGGCCAACGTCCTGAATTTC.

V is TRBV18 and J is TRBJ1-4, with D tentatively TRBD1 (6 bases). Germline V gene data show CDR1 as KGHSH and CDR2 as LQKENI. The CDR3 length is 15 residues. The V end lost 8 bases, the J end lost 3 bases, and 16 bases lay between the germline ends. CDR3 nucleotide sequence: TGTGCCAGCACCCCAAACAGGGATCCTAATGAAAAACTGTTTTTT. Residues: CASTPNRDPNEKLFF.

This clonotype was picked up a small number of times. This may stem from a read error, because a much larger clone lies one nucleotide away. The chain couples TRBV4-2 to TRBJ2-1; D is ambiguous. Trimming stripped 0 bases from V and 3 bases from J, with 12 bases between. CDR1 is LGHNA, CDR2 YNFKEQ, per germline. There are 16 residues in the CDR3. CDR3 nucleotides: TGTGCCAGCAGCCAAGAGTCGACTGGGGACTACAATGAGCAGTTCTTC. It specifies CASSQESTGDYNEQFF.

The CDR3 spells CASSLDSRSYNEQFF. DNA for the CDR3: TGCGCCAGCAGCTTGGACAGCCGCTCCTACAATGAGCAGTTCTTC. The chain couples TRBV5-1 to TRBJ2-1; no reliable D call. Trimming stripped 0 bases from V and 0 bases from J, with 7 bases between. The CDR3 is made up of 15 amino acids. Looked up from germline, CDR1 is SGHRS and CDR2 is YFSETQ.

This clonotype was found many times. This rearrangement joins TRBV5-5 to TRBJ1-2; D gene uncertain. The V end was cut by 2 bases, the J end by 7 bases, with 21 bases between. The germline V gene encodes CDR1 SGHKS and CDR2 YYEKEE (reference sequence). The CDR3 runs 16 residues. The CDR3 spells CASSFSLGLNVGGYTF. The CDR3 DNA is TGTGCCAGCAGCTTTTCCCTGGGTCTCAATGTTGGTGGCTACACCTTC.

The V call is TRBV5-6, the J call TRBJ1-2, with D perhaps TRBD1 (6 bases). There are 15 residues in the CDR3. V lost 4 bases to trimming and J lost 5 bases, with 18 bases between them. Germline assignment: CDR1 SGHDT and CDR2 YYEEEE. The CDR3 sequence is CASSRAGRGDYGYTF. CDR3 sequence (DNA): TGTGCCAGCAGCCGCGCGGGCAGGGGCGATTATGGCTACACCTTC. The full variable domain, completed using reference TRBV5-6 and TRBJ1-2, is DAGVTQSPTHLIKTRGQQVTLRCSPKSGHDTVSWYQQALGQGPQFIFQYYEEEERQRGNFPDRFSGHQFPNYSSELNVNALLLGDSALYLCASSRAGRGDYGYTFGSGTRLTVV.

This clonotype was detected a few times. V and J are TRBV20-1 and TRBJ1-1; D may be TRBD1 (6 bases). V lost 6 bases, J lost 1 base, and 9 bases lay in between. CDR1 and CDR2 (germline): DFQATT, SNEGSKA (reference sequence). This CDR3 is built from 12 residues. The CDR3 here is CSADSPNTEAFF. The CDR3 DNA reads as TGCAGTGCGGACAGCCCGAACACTGAAGCTTTCTTT.

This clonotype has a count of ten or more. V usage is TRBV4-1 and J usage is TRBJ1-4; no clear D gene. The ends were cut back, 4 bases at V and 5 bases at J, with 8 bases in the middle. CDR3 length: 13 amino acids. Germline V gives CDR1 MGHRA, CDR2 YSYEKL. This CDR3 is CASSRTENEKLFF. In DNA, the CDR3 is TGCGCCAGCAGCCGGACGGAGAATGAAAAACTGTTTTTT.

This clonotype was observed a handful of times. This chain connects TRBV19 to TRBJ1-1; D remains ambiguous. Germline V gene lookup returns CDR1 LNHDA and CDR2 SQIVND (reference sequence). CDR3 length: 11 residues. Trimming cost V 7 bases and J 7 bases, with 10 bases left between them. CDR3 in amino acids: CASTPGSEAFF. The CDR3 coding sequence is TGTGCCAGTACTCCGGGAAGTGAAGCTTTCTTT.

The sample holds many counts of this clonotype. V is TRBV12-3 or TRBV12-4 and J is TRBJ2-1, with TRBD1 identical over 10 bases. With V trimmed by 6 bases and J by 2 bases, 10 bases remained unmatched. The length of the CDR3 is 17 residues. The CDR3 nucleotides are TGTGCCAGCAGAGACCTTCCCGGGACAGGGGCCTACAATGAGCAGTTCTTC. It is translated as CASRDLPGTGAYNEQFF.

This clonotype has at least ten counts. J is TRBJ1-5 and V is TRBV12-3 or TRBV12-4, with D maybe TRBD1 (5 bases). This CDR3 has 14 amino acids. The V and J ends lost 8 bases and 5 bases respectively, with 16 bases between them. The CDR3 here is CASGAALWDQPQHF. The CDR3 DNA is TGTGCCAGCGGGGCGGCCCTTTGGGATCAGCCCCAGCATTTT.

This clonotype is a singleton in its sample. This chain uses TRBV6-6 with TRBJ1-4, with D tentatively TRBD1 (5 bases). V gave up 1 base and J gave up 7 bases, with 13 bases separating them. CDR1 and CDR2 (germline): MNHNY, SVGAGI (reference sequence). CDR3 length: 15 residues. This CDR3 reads CASSYYQGLGEKLFF. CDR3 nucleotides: TGTGCCAGCAGTTACTACCAGGGCTTGGGTGAAAAACTGTTTTTT.

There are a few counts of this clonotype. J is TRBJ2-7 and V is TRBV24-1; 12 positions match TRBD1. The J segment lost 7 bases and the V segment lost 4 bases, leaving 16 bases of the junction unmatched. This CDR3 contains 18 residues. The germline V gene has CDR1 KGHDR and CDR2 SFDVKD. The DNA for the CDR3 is TGTGCCACCAGTGACCCCGGGACAGGGGGCGGCTCCTACAATGAGCAGTACTTC. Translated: CATSDPGTGGGSYNEQYF.

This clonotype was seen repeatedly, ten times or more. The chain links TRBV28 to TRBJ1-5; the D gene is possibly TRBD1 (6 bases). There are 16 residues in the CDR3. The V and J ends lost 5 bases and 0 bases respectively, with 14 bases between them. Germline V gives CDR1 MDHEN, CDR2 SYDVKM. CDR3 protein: CASSPGGRDSNQPQHF. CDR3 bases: TGTGCCAGCAGTCCGGGGGGCAGGGATAGCAATCAGCCCCAGCATTTT. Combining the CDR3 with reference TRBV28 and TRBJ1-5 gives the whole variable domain DVKVTQSSRYLVKRTGEKVFLECVQDMDHENMFWYRQDPGLGLRLIYFSYDVKMKEKGDIPEGYSVSREKKERFSLILESASTNQTSMYLCASSPGGRDSNQPQHFGDGTRLSIL.